The clone carrying this T cell receptor beta chain was detected only once. Its antigen remains unidentified. CD8+ and CD4+ blood T cells underwent TCR beta sequencing. The multiple sclerosis controls were treatment-naive patients affected by stable or active relapsing-remitting disease. The germline CDR1 and CDR2 sequences are MDHEN and SYDVKM. Trimming took 6 bases from V and 4 from J, leaving 10 bases between them. This CDR3 is built from 13 residues. Random-hexamer reverse transcription was applied to roughly 0.5 to 1 ug RNA. Across 54 Vbeta and 13 Jbeta, immunoSEQ multiplex PCR amplified TCR beta CDR3. Via MiXCR, TCRdb re-called the immunoSEQ multiplex PCR reads, giving one row per CDR3 protein. This repertoire shows 200,000 or so distinct CDR3 sequences, nearly 95% found once; its top ten account for around 0.085%. This specimen belongs to a study of CD8 T cells in Susac syndrome. Findings and limits, study-wide: Individuals included in the TCR sequencing and HLA analysis were acknowledged by the study to be relatively few in number.

The J gene is TRBJ2-1, the V gene TRBV28; TRBD1 might be the D (6 bases). The receptor's source is a human donor with multiple sclerosis. The sample consisted of CD4+ T cells from PBMCs. This chain's CDR3 is CASRLGGYNEQFF. DNA of the CDR3: TGTGCCAGCAGACTAGGGGGATACAATGAGCAGTTCTTC.